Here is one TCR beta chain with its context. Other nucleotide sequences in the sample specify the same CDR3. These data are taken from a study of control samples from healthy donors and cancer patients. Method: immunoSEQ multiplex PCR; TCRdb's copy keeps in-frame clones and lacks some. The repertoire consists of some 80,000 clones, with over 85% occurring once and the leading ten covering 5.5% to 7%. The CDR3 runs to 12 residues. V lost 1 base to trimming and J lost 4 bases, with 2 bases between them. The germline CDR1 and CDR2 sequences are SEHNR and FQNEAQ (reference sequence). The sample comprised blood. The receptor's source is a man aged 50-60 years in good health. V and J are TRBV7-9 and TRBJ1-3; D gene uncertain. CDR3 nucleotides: TGTGCCAGCAGCTTAGTCGGAAACACCATATATTTT. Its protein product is CASSLVGNTIYF.